This T cell receptor (beta chain) was recorded in a study of T cells after yellow fever vaccination (dated by TCRdb to between 2018 and 2021). Concerning the study at large: The SMART-Seq v4 Ultra Low Input RNA kit was used to prepare libraries from fractions with low cell numbers. To follow T-cell clones before and after primary and booster YFV17D yellow fever vaccination, bulk TCR alpha and beta repertoires were sequenced over time. The cohort comprised two healthy male donors, one aged 18 to 29 and one aged 30 to 40 years. Blood samples were taken at several timepoints before and after primary and secondary immunization, and bulk PBMC replicates and cell subsets were isolated. The full study reports these points: FACS-sorted repertoires could contain abundant contaminating clonotypes from the bulk population, so computational filtering was required. A small share of clonotypes occurred in both CD4 and CD8 compartments, likely arising from convergent recombination. Most clones expanded after primary vaccination were re-detected after the booster (almost 97% of CD4 and approximately 88% of CD8), suggesting broad memory maintenance. The study included only two donors, which limits how far the findings can be generalized. Compared with the primary T-cell response, the secondary T-cell response was weaker but faster, peaking on day 5 rather than day 15.

Taken from cysteine to phenylalanine, the CDR3 has 12 residues. Only CDR3 DNA is held: 36 bases, read in frame from base 1. The run used an Illumina NovaSeq 6000. TCR cDNA was synthesized by 5'RACE template switching, which introduced a universal primer site and unique molecular identifiers. cDNA synthesis was primed from both the TCR alpha and TCR beta constant segments. Libraries were amplified in two PCR steps, with sample barcodes and sequencing adapters added in the second step. Libraries were sequenced on Illumina HiSeq 2500 (2x100 bp) or NovaSeq (2x150 bp). The source study handled its data this way. MIGEC handled demultiplexing of reads and collapsing into UMI consensus sequences, while MiXCR performed V(D)J alignment. Vaccine-responding clonotypes were defined with edgeR using replicate PBMC samples, requiring FDR below 0.01 and a log2 fold change above 5 up to day 15. CD4 or CD8 identity was assigned to each bulk clonotype according to whether the clonotype was present at higher abundance in the sequenced CD4 repertoire or the sequenced CD8 repertoire. The public reads were reprocessed in TCRdb via fastp at Q25 and MiXCR, keeping in-frame beta chains. Every CDR3 protein is listed once, alongside the most common genes and DNA of its rows. The V and J calls come from TCRdb's annotation, not from the publication. Within this sample are hundreds of thousands of distinct CDR3 sequences, with 3.6% of them counted one time only. About 20% of the sample rests with the top ten.

This specimen's treatment or condition label, per the study, means: live attenuated yellow fever vaccine strain. At each blood-draw timepoint, two biological replicates of bulk PBMCs were collected. PBMCs were isolated from peripheral blood using a standard Ficoll-Paque protocol. TriZol was used to extract RNA from bulk PBMCs, CD4 and CD8 fractions, and dextramer-positive and dextramer-negative fractions. In its sample, this clonotype was seen many times. Its cognate antigen has yet to be identified. The junction shows a germline mismatch at one end, possibly a read error. The sequence joins TRBV12-3 or TRBV12-4 to TRBJ1-2; TRBD1 could be the D gene, as 5 bases match. The receptor's source is a man aged 18 to 29 who received the YFV17D yellow fever vaccine. This material consisted of PBMCs, taken on the day of the yellow fever booster vaccination. Here is the DNA: TGCGCCAGCAGCTTGCAGGGCTATGGCTACACCTTC. This codes for CASSLQGYGYTF.